Shown below are 32 T cell receptor beta chains from a single sample sequenced in a study of T cells after yellow fever vaccination. MiXCR was run by TCRdb on the 5' RACE reads, yielding one entry per CDR3 protein. The data show hundreds of thousands of distinct CDR3 sequences, approximately 12% seen once. Sequenced here: CD4+ T cells sorted from PBMCs, sampled 15 days after the yellow fever booster vaccination. The receptor set was obtained from a man aged 18 to 29 who received the YFV17D yellow fever vaccine.

Only a few counts were recorded for this clonotype. The CDR3 DNA sequence: TGCGCCAGCAGCTTCGGGACAGATAATGAAAAACTGTTTTTT. It encodes CASSFGTDNEKLFF. The chain carries TRBV5-1 and TRBJ1-4; 7 bases are a match to TRBD1. The germline CDR1 and CDR2 sequences are SGHRS and YFSETQ. CDR3 length: 14 residues. The trim removed 2 bases at V and 4 bases at J, leaving 2 bases unmatched.

This sequence joins TRBV20-1 and TRBJ2-7; the D gene is possibly TRBD2 (5 bases). CDR1 DFQATT and CDR2 SNEGSKA come from the germline V gene (reference sequence). V was shortened by 6 bases and J by 3 bases, with 12 bases between the two germline ends. The CDR3 spans 12 residues. CDR3 sequence (DNA): TGCAGTGCCAAACGGGGTAACTACGAGCAGTACGTC. It is translated as CSAKRGNYEQYV.

This clonotype was seen a handful of times. This rearrangement joins TRBV5-1 to TRBJ2-5, with 7 bases aligning to TRBD2. The germline V gene has CDR1 SGHRS and CDR2 YFSETQ. V was pared by 4 bases and J by 4 bases, with 7 bases of the junction left unmatched. The CDR3 consists of 14 residues. CDR3 residues: CASSPRGEIETQYF. The CDR3 DNA is TGCGCCAGCAGCCCCCGGGGGGAGATAGAGACCCAGTACTTC. Variable domain in full (rest from reference TRBV5-1 and TRBJ2-5): KAGVTQTPRYLIKTRGQQVTLSCSPISGHRSVSWYQQTPGQGLQFLFEYFSETQRNKGNFPGRFSGRQFSNSRSEMNVSTLELGDSALYLCASSPRGEIETQYFGPGTRLLVL.

This clonotype occurred a few times. This chain links TRBV18 with TRBJ2-2; D is perhaps TRBD1 (5 bases). This CDR3 contains 16 residues. The V end lost 1 base, the J end lost 1 base, and 10 bases lay between the germline ends. Germline CDR1 reads KGHSH; CDR2 reads LQKENI. The CDR3, as DNA: TGTGCCAGCTCACCACGTAGCCAGGGGAACACCGGGGAGCTGTTTTTT. This codes for CASSPRSQGNTGELFF. Based on the CDR3 plus reference TRBV18 and TRBJ2-2, the full variable domain is NAGVMQNPRHLVRRRGQEARLRCSPMKGHSHVYWYRQLPEEGLKFMVYLQKENIIDESGMPKERFSAEFPKEGPSILRIQQVVRGDSAAYFCASSPRSQGNTGELFFGEGSRLTVL.

In its sample, this clonotype was seen many times. The V and J genes are TRBV5-1 and TRBJ2-3, with D hard to call. V lost 4 bases to trimming and J lost 5 bases, with 8 bases between them. This CDR3 contains 12 residues. Germline V gives CDR1 SGHRS, CDR2 YFSETQ. The CDR3 loop is CASSESEDTQYF. As DNA, the CDR3 is TGCGCCAGCAGCGAAAGCGAAGATACGCAGTATTTT.

V usage is TRBV7-2 and J usage is TRBJ2-5; 12 nucleotides match TRBD2. V trimming: 3 bases; J trimming: 5 bases; junction bases outside the gene matches: 4. The CDR3 sequence is 15 residues long. Germline assignment: CDR1 SGHTA and CDR2 FQGNSA. CDR3 amino acids: CASSFLAGGLETQYF. The CDR3 coding sequence is TGTGCCAGCAGCTTTCTAGCGGGGGGGCTCGAGACCCAGTACTTC.

In its sample, this clonotype was seen a few times. The rearrangement links TRBV2 to TRBJ2-6; D unresolved. Trimming removed 2 bases at V and 1 base at J, with 6 bases between. This CDR3 has 15 residues. Germline V gives CDR1 SNHLY, CDR2 FYNNEI. The CDR3 protein is CASSEFVSGANVLTF. The CDR3 nucleotides read TGTGCCAGCAGTGAATTCGTATCTGGGGCCAACGTCCTGACTTTC.

Many counts were recorded for this clonotype. The J gene is TRBJ2-3, the V gene TRBV4-3, with no clear D. Germline V gene sequence: CDR1 LGHNA, CDR2 YSLEER. The CDR3 spans 11 residues. V lost 5 bases, J lost 4 bases, and 4 bases lay in between. CDR3 sequence (DNA): TGCGCCAGCAGCAACTCAGATACGCAGTATTTT. It translates to CASSNSDTQYF.

V is TRBV6-6 and J is TRBJ2-7; D is tentatively TRBD1 or TRBD2 (5 bases each). CDR1 is MNHNY, CDR2 SVGAGI, per germline (reference sequence). This CDR3 region has 15 residues. The V end was cut by 6 bases, the J end by 4 bases, with 19 bases between. This chain's CDR3 is CASSFGTPGYYEQYV. The CDR3 coding sequence is TGTGCCAGCAGCTTCGGGACCCCGGGATATTACGAGCAGTACGTC.

This clonotype has a handful of counts. The CDR3 sequence is CASSPGGTNAEQFF. The CDR3 DNA reads as TGCGCCAGCAGCCCGGGAGGGACTAATGCCGAGCAGTTCTTC. The chain uses TRBV5-1 and TRBJ2-1; 8 bases agree with TRBD2. Germline assignment: CDR1 SGHRS and CDR2 YFSETQ. V dropped 4 bases and J dropped 10; count of bases not matched to a gene: 10. CDR3 length: 14 residues.

This clonotype has only a few counts. The chain recombines TRBV20-1 with TRBJ2-7; D possibly corresponds to TRBD2 (7 bases). CDR3 length: 14 residues. The V gene's germline CDR1 is DFQATT and CDR2 SNEGSKA (reference sequence). V was pared by 5 bases and J by 5 bases, with 19 bases between. The CDR3 sequence: CSAERVAGAHEQYF. Written as DNA, the CDR3 is TGCAGTGCTGAAAGGGTTGCGGGGGCTCACGAGCAGTACTTC.

This clonotype was observed a handful of times. The genes are TRBV19 and TRBJ2-2; D unclear. The germline V gene has CDR1 LNHDA and CDR2 SQIVND (reference sequence). V shed 6 bases and J shed 0 bases, with 8 bases lying between them. This CDR3 has 14 residues. In DNA form, the CDR3 reads TGTGCCAGTAGGGTCAACGCGAACACCGGGGAGCTGTTTTTT. Translation: CASRVNANTGELFF.

The V call is TRBV18, the J call TRBJ1-1; possible D gene TRBD1, 6 bases. Per the germline V gene, CDR1 is KGHSH and CDR2 is LQKENI. CDR3 length equals 13 residues. V was cut by 4 bases and J by 4 bases, with 10 bases left in between. As DNA, the CDR3 is TGTGCCAGCTCACGGTCACAGGGCACTGAAGCTTTCTTT. Its translation: CASSRSQGTEAFF.

This clonotype was seen only a few times. The V call is TRBV7-9, the J call TRBJ1-6, with TRBD1 as a possible D gene (6 bases). Looked up from germline, CDR1 is SEHNR and CDR2 is FQNEAQ (reference sequence). The CDR3 is made up of 13 amino acids. Trimming stripped 1 base from V and 10 bases from J, with 8 bases between. The CDR3 loop reads CASSLDGGSPLHF. The CDR3 coding sequence is TGTGCCAGCAGCTTAGACGGGGGCTCACCCCTCCACTTT.

This clonotype has more than one count but fewer than ten. The chain joins TRBV9 to TRBJ1-5, with D unresolved. Germline CDR1 is SGDLS and CDR2 is YYNGEE. The CDR3 loop spans 14 amino acids. Trimming left V 3 bases short and J 1 base short, with 8 bases between. The CDR3 spells CASSAGSSNQPQHF. CDR3 nucleotides: TGTGCCAGCAGCGCGGGGTCCAGCAATCAGCCCCAGCATTTT.

This clonotype was counted between two and nine times. The chain links TRBV18 to TRBJ1-1, with D hard to call. CDR3 length equals 13 residues. V was clipped by 5 bases and J by 1 base, with 8 bases between them. Germline CDR1 reads KGHSH; CDR2 reads LQKENI. The CDR3 spells CASSESQNTEAFF. The DNA for the CDR3 is TGTGCCAGCTCAGAGTCTCAGAACACTGAAGCTTTCTTT.

This clonotype was detected a few times. The V and J genes are TRBV12-5 and TRBJ1-1; tentatively, D is TRBD1 (6 bases). There are 16 residues in the CDR3. V lost 5 bases and J 0 bases, leaving 16 bases between the germline ends. Germline V gene data show CDR1 as LGHNT and CDR2 as FRNRAP. As DNA, the CDR3 is TGTGCTAGTGGTCTCCAACAGGGTTGGATGAACACTGAAGCTTTCTTT. Amino acid sequence: CASGLQQGWMNTEAFF.

This chain links TRBV7-9 with TRBJ2-7; D is possibly TRBD1 or TRBD2 (5 bases each). The V end lost 4 bases, the J end lost 3 bases, and 13 bases lay between the germline ends. The CDR3 is 14 residues long. Germline loops: CDR1 SEHNR, CDR2 FQNEAQ (reference sequence). CDR3 bases: TGTGCCAGCAGCTCCGGGACCAGAGACTACGAGCAGTACTTC. Its protein product is CASSSGTRDYEQYF.

As for this clonotype: At one end the junction does not follow the germline gene, possibly because of a read error. V usage is TRBV12-3 or TRBV12-4 and J usage is TRBJ1-3, with 8 bases aligning to TRBD1. The CDR3 consists of 16 residues. The CDR3 here is CASSWGGQAEGNTISF. The DNA for the CDR3 is TGTGCCAGCAGTTGGGGGGGACAGGCCGAAGGAAACACCATATCTTTT.

This rearrangement joins TRBV5-1 to TRBJ1-1; the D gene is possibly TRBD1 (5 bases). Trimming shortened V by 4 bases and J by 4 bases, and 11 bases separated the two germline ends. The CDR3 has 13 residues. Germline values: CDR1 SGHRS, CDR2 YFSETQ. Here the CDR3 DNA reads TGCGCCAGCAGCGAACAGGTTGGCACTGAAGCTTTCTTT. It encodes CASSEQVGTEAFF.

V is TRBV24-1 and J is TRBJ2-2; D not resolved. V was cut by 6 bases and J by 7 bases, with 8 bases left in between. The CDR3 totals 12 residues. Germline V lookup: CDR1 KGHDR, CDR2 SFDVKD. The CDR3 nucleotides are TGTGCCACCAGTCAGCGAGGCGGGGAGCTGTTTTTT. Translating gives CATSQRGGELFF.

V gene TRBV15 combines with J gene TRBJ1-6, with D tentatively TRBD1 (5 bases). Germline V lookup: CDR1 LNHNV, CDR2 YYDKDF (reference sequence). This CDR3 region has 18 residues. V shed 1 base and J shed 0 bases, with 13 bases lying between them. This CDR3 is CATSRGLWGSSYNSPLHF. CDR3 nucleotide sequence: TGTGCCACCAGCAGAGGTCTTTGGGGCAGCTCCTATAATTCACCCCTCCACTTT.

Worth noting for this clonotype: One end of the junction fails to match germline, which may point to a read error. This chain uses TRBV5-1 with TRBJ2-3; 8 bases are a match to TRBD1. The CDR3 runs 15 residues. Per germline, CDR1 SGHRS and CDR2 YFSETQ. In nucleotides, the CDR3 is TGCGCCAGCAGCGTCCAGGGGGCCCCCACAGATCCGCAGTATTTT. It encodes CASSVQGAPTDPQYF.

This chain links TRBV7-2 with TRBJ2-3; TRBD1 matches at 9 bases. This CDR3 comprises 16 residues. Germline trimming cut 6 bases from V and 2 bases from J; bases unmatched to any gene: 9. Germline V gene sequence: CDR1 SGHTA, CDR2 FQGNSA. The CDR3 DNA follows: TGTGCCAGCAGTCGACAGGGGGTCGGAAACACAGATACGCAGTATTTT. It is translated as CASSRQGVGNTDTQYF.

This clonotype has more than one count but fewer than ten. V is TRBV4-3 and J is TRBJ2-5; unclear D gene. V lost 1 base and J lost 2, with 14 bases in between. The V gene's germline CDR1 is LGHNA and CDR2 YSLEER. This CDR3 comprises 16 residues. The CDR3 loop is CASSQVWAEWQETQYF. CDR3 sequence (DNA): TGCGCCAGCAGCCAAGTTTGGGCAGAGTGGCAAGAGACCCAGTACTTC.

This clonotype was seen only a few times. The chain links TRBV6-1 to TRBJ2-7; the match to TRBD1 covers 11 bases. The CDR3 loop spans 13 amino acids. Germline trimming cut 8 bases from V and 5 bases from J; bases unmatched to any gene: 5. From germline, CDR1 is MNHNS and CDR2 SASEGT. CDR3 sequence reads: CASRDRGVHEQYF. CDR3 DNA: TGTGCCAGCCGGGACAGGGGGGTCCACGAGCAGTACTTC.

This clonotype has a handful of counts. This rearrangement joins TRBV7-2 to TRBJ2-1, with a weak D call TRBD2 (5 bases). V lost 5 bases and J lost 4, with 12 bases in between. The CDR3 is 14 amino acids. The germline V gene encodes CDR1 SGHTA and CDR2 FQGNSA. This CDR3 is CASSPDYGYNEQFF. The CDR3 nucleotides read TGTGCCAGCAGCCCAGACTATGGGTACAATGAGCAGTTCTTC.

This chain links TRBV20-1 with TRBJ1-2; D is unresolved. V was clipped by 0 bases and J by 8 bases, with 13 bases between them. This CDR3 contains 13 residues. Germline V gives CDR1 DFQATT, CDR2 SNEGSKA (reference sequence). CDR3 amino acids: CSARDDVIRGYTF. For the CDR3, the DNA is TGCAGTGCTAGAGATGATGTCATACGGGGCTACACCTTC.

A few counts support this clonotype. The chain links TRBV4-2 to TRBJ2-3; TRBD2 matches 11 bases. This CDR3 spans 17 amino acids. With V trimmed by 1 base and J by 6 bases, 9 bases remained unmatched. Germline CDR1 is LGHNA and CDR2 is YNFKEQ. CDR3 in DNA: TGTGCCAGCAGCCAAGGGGATCTAGCGGGGGGCCGGGATACGCAGTATTTT. Translating it yields CASSQGDLAGGRDTQYF.

This clonotype appeared a few times. The J gene is TRBJ2-3, the V gene TRBV12-3 or TRBV12-4; possibly TRBD1 for D (6 bases). Trimming took off 3 bases at V and 1 base at J, with 11 bases between the two ends. The CDR3 spans 15 residues. The CDR3: CASSFYRVGTDTQYF. The CDR3, as DNA: TGTGCCAGCAGTTTTTACAGGGTTGGCACAGATACGCAGTATTTT.

V usage is TRBV27 and J usage is TRBJ1-2; D is unresolved. The CDR3 is 13 residues long. V dropped 2 bases and J dropped 6 bases, with 10 bases sitting between them. Germline lookup yields CDR1 MNHEY and CDR2 SMNVEV (reference sequence). The CDR3 region has the DNA TGTGCCAGCAGTTTAGGAGGTTTGAATGGCTACACCTTC. Translation: CASSLGGLNGYTF.

The V call is TRBV5-6, the J call TRBJ1-5; D gene ambiguous. Trimming left V 3 bases short and J 7 bases short, with 14 bases between. This CDR3 contains 14 residues. Germline V gene sequence: CDR1 SGHDT, CDR2 YYEEEE. The CDR3 reads CASSSGGGWQPQHF. The CDR3 DNA reads as TGTGCCAGCAGCTCAGGCGGTGGGTGGCAGCCCCAGCATTTT.